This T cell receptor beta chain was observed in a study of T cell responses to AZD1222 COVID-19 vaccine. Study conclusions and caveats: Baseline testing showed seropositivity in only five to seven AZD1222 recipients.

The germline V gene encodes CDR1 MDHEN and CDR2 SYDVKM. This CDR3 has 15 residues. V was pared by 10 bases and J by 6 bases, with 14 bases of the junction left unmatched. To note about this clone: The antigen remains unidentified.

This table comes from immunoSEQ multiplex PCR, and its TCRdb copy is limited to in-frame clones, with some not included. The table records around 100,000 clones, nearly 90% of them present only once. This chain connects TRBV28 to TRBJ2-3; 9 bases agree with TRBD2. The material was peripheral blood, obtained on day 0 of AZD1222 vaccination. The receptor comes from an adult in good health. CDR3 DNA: TGTGCCACCTCCCAAGGCGGGAGGGCCGGGGATACGCAGTATTTT. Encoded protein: CATSQGGRAGDTQYF.